The source of this T cell receptor (beta chain) is a study of T cell changes during pregnancy in multiple sclerosis. The CDR3 consists of 14 residues. CDR1 is PRHDT, CDR2 FYEKMQ, per germline (reference sequence). The V and J ends lost 8 bases and 6 bases, in that order; junction bases with no gene match: 13. TCRdb's copy holds only in-frame clones and misses some; the assay was immunoSEQ multiplex PCR. The repertoire includes about 55,000 clones, approximately 94% of them detected once, and around 3.5% sits in the top ten. The gene calls are TRBV13 and TRBJ2-7, with 7 nucleotides matching TRBD1. Specimen: CD8+ T cells from peripheral blood mononuclear cells, collected in the third trimester of pregnancy. This clonotype originated in a female donor with multiple sclerosis, enrolled in a pregnancy study. The CDR3 loop is CASSTPGGVREQYF. The CDR3 DNA is TGTGCCAGCTCAACCCCAGGGGGAGTGCGCGAGCAGTACTTC. Full variable domain (remainder filled in from reference TRBV13 and TRBJ2-7): AAGVIQSPRHLIKEKRETATLKCYPIPRHDTVYWYQQGPGQDPQFLISFYEKMQSDKGSIPDRFSAQQFSDYHSELNMSSLELGDSALYFCASSTPGGVREQYFGPGTRLTVT.